Given below is one T cell receptor (beta chain) in context. Its binding antigen is unknown. It has no much larger one-base neighbor in the sample; base qualities were not kept. Sample time point, as interpreted from the label and publication: patch test 1, 2 weeks after DPC sensitization. This specimen's treatment or condition label, interpreted: therapeutic diphenylcyclopropenone sensitization with weekly scalp DPC. Blood at each patch-test visit was drawn before the patch test was applied. Patients were eligible if aged 18 to 70, diagnosed with alopecia and judged suitable for DPC therapy, and pregnant patients were excluded. Unfractionated whole blood was collected in Tempus Blood RNA tubes, and total RNA was extracted from that blood. The library was prepared using RACE. The sequencer listed for this sample is NextSeq 500. During library preparation, unique molecular identifiers were attached to individual cDNA molecules so that TCRs could be counted quantitatively and reproducibly. Each blood RNA sample was used to sequence both TCR alpha and TCR beta chains. Per the source publication's procedure: The median number of TCRs per sample was 95,638, ranging from about 23,224 to 690,600. The Decombinator software suite was used to annotate V, J and CDR3 in the TCR reads. For the PS versus PT1 abundance plots, all samples were subsampled to the same number of TCRs (28,000). Expanded TCRs were defined as absent before sensitization and observed at least eight times at the 2-week time point. TCRdb redid the processing of the public reads, applying fastp at Q25 and MiXCR, and retained in-frame beta chains. Under each unique CDR3 protein, matching rows form one entry showing the most common genes and DNA. Clone size and V and J calls follow TCRdb, not the original study. The sample table shows 95,000 to 150,000 distinct CDR3 sequences, and roughly an eighth are seen once. The ten largest clones add up to around 0.84% of the sample.

This sample stems from a study of human T cells and chemical hapten exposure (dated by TCRdb to about 2021). For the wider study: For sensitization, 2% DPC in acetone was applied to a roughly 2 cm by roughly 2 cm area of upper inner arm skin. Throughout the approximately 24-week study period, patients were also given weekly therapeutic DPC doses on the scalp. Patch testing was done on the upper back using Finn chambers containing 0.01% DPC, and results were scored after 6 days according to International Contact Dermatitis Research Group standards. For TCR sequencing, blood came from 25 to 35 alopecia patients at anywhere from one to four time points (pre-sensitization, 2, 6 and 24 weeks). Most of the patients in the cohort were female, and the cohort covered alopecia areata with under or over 50% scalp involvement, alopecia totalis and alopecia universalis. Patient blood was sampled pre-sensitization (week 0) and at 2, 6 and about 24 weeks after DPC sensitization. In alopecia patients, the study followed how the peripheral blood TCR repertoire changed in vivo over primary and secondary sensitization to diphenylcyclopropenone (DPC), a hapten. The libraries were sequenced as a pool, and the TCR yield per sample differed mostly because of small variations in library volumes within the pool. The full study reports these points: After repeated subsampling, changes were observed in the strength of the expansion versus patch-test correlation and in the threshold at which the correlation became significant. Compared with pre-sensitization or healthy control sets, expanded TCRs formed significantly more large CDR3 similarity clusters, which is consistent with antigen-driven responses. Because every patient had alopecia, a presumed autoimmune disease, the patients' immune response might differ from that of healthy individuals. The number of TCRs above 1 in 1000 frequency did not change with DPC sensitization; there was no evidence of global repertoire structure alterations. Patch test score was positively correlated with the number of PT1 expanded TCRs, with significance at thresholds 8, 16 and 32 but not at 4.

This clonotype originated in a man younger than 30 with alopecia areata. Some clones in this sample may be carry-over from other donors' samples. The source material was whole blood, sampled in connection with sensitization to the hapten diphenylcyclopropenone (DPC).

The CDR3 corresponds to CASSYTGQDNYGYTF. The DNA sequence reads TGTGCCAGCAGTTACACTGGACAGGATAACTATGGCTACACCTTC. Here the chain combines TRBV2 and TRBJ1-2, and TRBD1 aligns with 7 junction nucleotides. CDR1 and CDR2 are read off the germline V gene as SNHLY and FYNNEI. V trim: 5 bases; J trim: 1 base; unmatched bases: 7. Its CDR3 holds 15 amino acids, cysteine through phenylalanine. Of all the DNA, just the CDR3 is kept, 45 bases in frame from base 1.